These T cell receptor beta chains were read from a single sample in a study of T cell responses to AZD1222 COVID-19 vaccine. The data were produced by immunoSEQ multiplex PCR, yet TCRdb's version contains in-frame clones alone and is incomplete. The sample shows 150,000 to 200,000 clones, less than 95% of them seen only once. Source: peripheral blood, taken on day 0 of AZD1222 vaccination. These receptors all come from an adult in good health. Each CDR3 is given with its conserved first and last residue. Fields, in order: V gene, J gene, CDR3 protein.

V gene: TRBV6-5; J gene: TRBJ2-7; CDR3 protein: CASSDRGTYEQYF
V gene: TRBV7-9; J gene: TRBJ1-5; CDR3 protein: CASSREYGRRYDQPQHF
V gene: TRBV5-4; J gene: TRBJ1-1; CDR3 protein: CASSPRGGASAEAFF
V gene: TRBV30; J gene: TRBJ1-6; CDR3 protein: CAWSRQGSPLHF
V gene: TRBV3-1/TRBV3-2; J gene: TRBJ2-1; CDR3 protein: CASGRRQVPNEQFF
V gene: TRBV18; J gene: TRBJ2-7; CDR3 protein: CASSPNTGTSGNEQYF
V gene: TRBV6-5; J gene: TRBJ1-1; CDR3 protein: CASNKPGGNTEAFF
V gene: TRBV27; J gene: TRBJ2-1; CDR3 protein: CASSFGLAGDYNEQFF
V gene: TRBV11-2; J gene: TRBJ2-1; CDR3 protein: CASSFQTGGLTSSYNEQFF
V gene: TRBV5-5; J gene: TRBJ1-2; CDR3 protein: CASSPREGARNGYTF
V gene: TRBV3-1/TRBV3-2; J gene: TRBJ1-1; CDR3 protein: CASSLSHLTEAFF
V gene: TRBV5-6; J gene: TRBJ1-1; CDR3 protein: CASAWELGDTEAFF
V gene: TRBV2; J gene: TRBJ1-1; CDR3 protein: CASTLGNTEAFF
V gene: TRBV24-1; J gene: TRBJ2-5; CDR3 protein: CATSDPRSHPTGETQYF
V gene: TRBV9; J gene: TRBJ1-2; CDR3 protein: CASSVPSSGYTF
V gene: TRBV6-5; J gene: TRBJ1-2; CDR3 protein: CASSYSIWGHYGYTF
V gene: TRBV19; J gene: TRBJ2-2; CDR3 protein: CASSYTAVGELFF
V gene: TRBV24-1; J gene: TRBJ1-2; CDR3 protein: CATSEGFGEGYGYTF
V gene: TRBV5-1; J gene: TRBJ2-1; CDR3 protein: CASSWPGLAGGWQDNEQFF
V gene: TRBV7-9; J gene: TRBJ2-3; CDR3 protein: CASSLGRLVGPPTDTQYF
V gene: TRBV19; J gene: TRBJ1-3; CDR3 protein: CASVESRTFSGNTIYF
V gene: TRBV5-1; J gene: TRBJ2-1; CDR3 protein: CASSWQGSGSNEQFF
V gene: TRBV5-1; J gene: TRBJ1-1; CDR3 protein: CASRLREEAFF
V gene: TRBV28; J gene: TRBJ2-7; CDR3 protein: CASSNRGLYEQYF
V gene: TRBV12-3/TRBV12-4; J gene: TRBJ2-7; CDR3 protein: CASSRGPSAEQYF
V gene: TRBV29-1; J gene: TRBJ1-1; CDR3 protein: CSVDVGSGEWNTEAFF
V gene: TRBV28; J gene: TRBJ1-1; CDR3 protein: CASSSPGGVTEAFF
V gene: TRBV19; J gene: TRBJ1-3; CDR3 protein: CASSSTASGNTIYF
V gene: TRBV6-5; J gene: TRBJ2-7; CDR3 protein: CASNPGAQYEQYF
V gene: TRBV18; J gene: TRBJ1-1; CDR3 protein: CASSPPGRGRPEAFF
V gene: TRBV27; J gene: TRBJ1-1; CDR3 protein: CASSLGQYTEAFF
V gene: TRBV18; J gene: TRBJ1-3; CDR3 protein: CASSPGQENTIYF
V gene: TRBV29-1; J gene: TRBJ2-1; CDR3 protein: CSVGTSTFYNEQFF
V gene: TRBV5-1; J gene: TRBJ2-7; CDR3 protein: CASSFSNSYEQYF
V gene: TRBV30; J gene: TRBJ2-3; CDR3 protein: CAWTPGVFSARDTQYF
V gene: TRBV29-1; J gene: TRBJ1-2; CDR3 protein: CSVTPRDPGGYTF
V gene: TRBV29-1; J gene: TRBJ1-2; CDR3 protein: CSVDRDAGNYGYTF
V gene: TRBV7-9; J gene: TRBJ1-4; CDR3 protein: CASSSGTGLFF
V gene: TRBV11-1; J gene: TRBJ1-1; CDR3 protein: CASETAGAFEAFF
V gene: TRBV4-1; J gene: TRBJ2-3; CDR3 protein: CASSQHTDTQYF
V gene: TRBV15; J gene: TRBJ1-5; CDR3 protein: CATSGLWDRGLQPQHF
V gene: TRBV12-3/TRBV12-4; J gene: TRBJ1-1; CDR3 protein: CASSLSAEAFF
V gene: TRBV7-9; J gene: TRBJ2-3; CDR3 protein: CASRGPVTQYF
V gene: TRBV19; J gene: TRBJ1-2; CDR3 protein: CASTLGQGDPYGYTF
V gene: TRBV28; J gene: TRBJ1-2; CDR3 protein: CASSSPSPRDYGYTF
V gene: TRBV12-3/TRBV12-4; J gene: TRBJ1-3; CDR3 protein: CASSPTAANTIYF
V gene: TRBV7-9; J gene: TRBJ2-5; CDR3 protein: CASSRTSGNLETQYF
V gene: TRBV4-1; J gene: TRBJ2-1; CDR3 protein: CASSQVLRESYNEQFF
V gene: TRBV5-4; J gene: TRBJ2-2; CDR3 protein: CASSAGGSIRGELFF
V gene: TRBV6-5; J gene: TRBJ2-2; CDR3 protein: CASTDGGELFF